The rows below give T cell receptor beta chains drawn from one sample of a study of cytomegalovirus exposure and HLA in healthy donors. Measured with immunoSEQ multiplex PCR; TCRdb has only the in-frame clones, and not every one. The repertoire includes 200,000 to 250,000 clones, approximately 82% of them detected once, and less than 4.5% sits in the top ten. The specimen sequenced was PBMCs. These receptor sequences come from a male donor in good health and CMV-seronegative. Both conserved end residues are part of each CDR3. D genes are given only for firm matches. Size is stated for part of the rows, as once, few or many counts, or as a class when the clone is expanded.

cdr3_nt	cdr3_aa	d_call	clone_size	v_call	j_call
TGTGCCAGCAGTCCGTATTATAGCAATCAGCCCCAGCATTTT	CASSPYYSNQPQHF	NA	few	TRBV27	TRBJ1-5
TGTGCCAGCAGTTTTCAGGCCGGGGGGCCCCAGCATTTT	CASSFQAGGPQHF	NA	NA	TRBV27	TRBJ1-5
TGTGCCACCAGCAGAGATGGGGGGGTGTCCACAGATACGCAGTATTTT	CATSRDGGVSTDTQYF	TRBD2	NA	TRBV15	TRBJ2-3
TGTGCCAGCAGTACAACAGTTAGCAATCAGCCCCAGCATTTT	CASSTTVSNQPQHF	NA	NA	TRBV6-6	TRBJ1-5
TGCGCCAGCAGCGCCGTTTTCGAGGAGGCTGGCTACACCTTC	CASSAVFEEAGYTF	NA	NA	TRBV5-1	TRBJ1-2
TGTGCCAGCAGCTTAGGCATCCCTAACTCTGGAAACACCATATATTTT	CASSLGIPNSGNTIYF	NA	NA	TRBV7-6	TRBJ1-3
TGTGCCAGCAGCCAAGAGCGGGGGCTCGGTAGGCAGTACTTC	CASSQERGLGRQYF	NA	NA	TRBV4-2	TRBJ2-7
TGTGCCAGCATTGAGACAGGGAGGAGTCAGCCCCAGCATTTT	CASIETGRSQPQHF	TRBD1	NA	TRBV6-5	TRBJ1-5
TGTGCCAGCAGCTCCAGGGGGGCCAACGTCCTGACTTTC	CASSSRGANVLTF	NA	NA	TRBV7-9	TRBJ2-6
TGTGCCAGCAGCCAATTAGCGGGAGTCGGCAAAAACATTCAGTACTTC	CASSQLAGVGKNIQYF	TRBD2	NA	TRBV7-9	TRBJ2-4
TGTGCCAGCAGTTCAACCGCCGGGACAGGGCCCAATGAGCAGTTCTTC	CASSSTAGTGPNEQFF	TRBD1	NA	TRBV6-6	TRBJ2-1
TGTGCCAGCCGGGGGACGACGTACAATGAGCAGTTCTTC	CASRGTTYNEQFF	NA	NA	TRBV2	TRBJ2-1
TGCGCCAGCAGCTTGGATGGGACAGGACTCAATCAGCCCCAGCATTTT	CASSLDGTGLNQPQHF	TRBD1	NA	TRBV5-1	TRBJ1-5
TGTGCCAGCTCGCGGAGTAGCTCTGGAAACACCATATATTTT	CASSRSSSGNTIYF	NA	NA	TRBV18	TRBJ1-3
TGCAGCGTAGCCCGTTCAACGAGTGAAAACATTCAGTACTTC	CSVARSTSENIQYF	NA	NA	TRBV29-1	TRBJ2-4
TGTGCCAGCAGCTCTCACGGCGGGGGGAGGTCATATACGCAGTATTTT	CASSSHGGGRSYTQYF	TRBD2	NA	TRBV6-6	TRBJ2-3
TGTGCCAGCAGTGCGAGGTACGAGCAGTACTTC	CASSARYEQYF	NA	NA	TRBV28	TRBJ2-7
TGTGCCAGTAGTATCGACAGGGTGAGTCAGCCCCAGCATTTT	CASSIDRVSQPQHF	TRBD1	NA	TRBV19	TRBJ1-5
TGTGCCAGCAGCCTAAGAAGGGGGGGGATGAACACTGAAGCTTTCTTT	CASSLRRGGMNTEAFF	NA	NA	TRBV7-2	TRBJ1-1
TGCGCCAGCAGCCAAGATCAGGGTAAATGGACAGATACGCAGTATTTT	CASSQDQGKWTDTQYF	NA	NA	TRBV4-1	TRBJ2-3
TGTGCCAGCAGCCAAGTGTCGGCTAGCGGGGCCGAGCAGTACTTC	CASSQVSASGAEQYF	TRBD2	NA	TRBV4-2	TRBJ2-7
TGTGCCAGTAGTATTAGGCTAGCGGGGCCTCCAAGGGAGCTGTTTTTT	CASSIRLAGPPRELFF	TRBD2	NA	TRBV19	TRBJ2-2
TGTGCCAGCAGCGTGGAGGACTACTCCTACAATGAGCAGTTCTTC	CASSVEDYSYNEQFF	NA	NA	TRBV9	TRBJ2-1
TGCAGTGCTCCGGTCGACTACGAGCAGTACTTC	CSAPVDYEQYF	NA	NA	TRBV20-1	TRBJ2-7
TGCGCCAGCAGACGGACATCCGATGCAACTAATGAAAAACTGTTTTTT	CASRRTSDATNEKLFF	NA	NA	TRBV5-1	TRBJ1-4
TGTGCCAGCTCCGAGTCGTATACGCAGTATTTT	CASSESYTQYF	NA	NA	TRBV7-9	TRBJ2-3
TGTGCCAGCAGTCCCCAAGCGGGTACATCCTACGAGCAGTACTTC	CASSPQAGTSYEQYF	NA	NA	TRBV28	TRBJ2-7
TGTGCCAGCAGTGAATTGGCGGGAAACACAGATACGCAGTATTTT	CASSELAGNTDTQYF	NA	once	TRBV2	TRBJ2-3
TGCAGCGGGATGGACAAAAACTATGGCTACACCTTC	CSGMDKNYGYTF	NA	NA	TRBV29-1	TRBJ1-2
TGCGCCAGCAGCTTGAACAGGGGTAGAAGAGATACGCAGTATTTT	CASSLNRGRRDTQYF	TRBD1	few	TRBV5-1	TRBJ2-3
TGCGCCAGCAGCCGGAGCGGGAGGAGGTACGAGCAGTACTTC	CASSRSGRRYEQYF	TRBD2	NA	TRBV5-1	TRBJ2-7
TGTGCCAGCAGCCAAAGGGGGGGGCTCTCTGGAAACACCATATATTTT	CASSQRGGLSGNTIYF	NA	NA	TRBV5-4	TRBJ1-3
TGCGCCAGCAGCCACACAGGGGGGGAACAGCCCCAGCATTTT	CASSHTGGEQPQHF	TRBD1	few	TRBV4-1	TRBJ1-5
TGCAGTGCTAGAGGGCGGGAGCAGTACTTC	CSARGREQYF	NA	NA	TRBV20-1	TRBJ2-7
TGTGCCAGTAGTGTCACTCATCCGGGACAGGGTCACGAGCAGTACTTC	CASSVTHPGQGHEQYF	TRBD1	NA	TRBV19	TRBJ2-7
TGTGCCAGCAGCCAAGTAAGAACGGGACAGGCCGGGGGCGAAAAACTGTTTTTT	CASSQVRTGQAGGEKLFF	TRBD1	NA	TRBV4-2	TRBJ1-4
TGTGCCATCAGTGAGGGGACAGGAGCCCCTAATCAGCCCCAGCATTTT	CAISEGTGAPNQPQHF	TRBD1	NA	TRBV10-3	TRBJ1-5
TGTGCCAGCATTGGACGGGGGAGGGGATACTCCTACGAGCAGTACTTC	CASIGRGRGYSYEQYF	TRBD2	NA	TRBV2	TRBJ2-7
TGTGCCAGCAGCTTAGAATCGGCAGGGAAAGCTTTCTTT	CASSLESAGKAFF	NA	NA	TRBV7-8	TRBJ1-1
TGCAGCGTTGAACTTCAAGACAAAATCTACGAGCAGTACTTC	CSVELQDKIYEQYF	NA	once	TRBV29-1	TRBJ2-7
TGTGCCAGCAGGGCCCAGGGGGCTCGTAACTATGGCTACACCTTC	CASRAQGARNYGYTF	TRBD1	few	TRBV2	TRBJ1-2
TGTGCCAGCAGTTTTGACGGAGAAGAGACCCAGTACTTC	CASSFDGEETQYF	NA	NA	TRBV28	TRBJ2-5
TGTGCCAGCACCTTAGGACTAGCGGGAGGCTCGGGCTCCTACAATGAGCAGTTCTTC	CASTLGLAGGSGSYNEQFF	TRBD2	once	TRBV9	TRBJ2-1
TGTGCCAGCAGCAAGGGGGTCGAGTGGGTGAACACTGAAGCTTTCTTT	CASSKGVEWVNTEAFF	NA	NA	TRBV7-9	TRBJ1-1
TGTGCCAGCAGCCGTCAGGAAACCGGGGAGCTGTTTTTT	CASSRQETGELFF	NA	NA	TRBV11-3	TRBJ2-2
TGTGCCAGCAGTTTATCAGGGGCGCGAGAGACCCAGTACTTC	CASSLSGARETQYF	NA	NA	TRBV28	TRBJ2-5
TGTGCCAGCAGCTCGGACAGGGTGAAGTATACGCAGTATTTT	CASSSDRVKYTQYF	TRBD1	NA	TRBV7-9	TRBJ2-3
TGTGCCAGCAGCCAAGGACGGGAGAACTCCGAGCAGTACTTC	CASSQGRENSEQYF	NA	NA	TRBV4-2	TRBJ2-7
TGTGCCAGCTCTATAGACCGGGTCACAGATACGCAGTATTTT	CASSIDRVTDTQYF	NA	NA	TRBV18	TRBJ2-3
TGTGCCAGCAGCTCCCGGGAAGGTTACGAGCAGTACTTC	CASSSREGYEQYF	NA	NA	TRBV7-2	TRBJ2-7